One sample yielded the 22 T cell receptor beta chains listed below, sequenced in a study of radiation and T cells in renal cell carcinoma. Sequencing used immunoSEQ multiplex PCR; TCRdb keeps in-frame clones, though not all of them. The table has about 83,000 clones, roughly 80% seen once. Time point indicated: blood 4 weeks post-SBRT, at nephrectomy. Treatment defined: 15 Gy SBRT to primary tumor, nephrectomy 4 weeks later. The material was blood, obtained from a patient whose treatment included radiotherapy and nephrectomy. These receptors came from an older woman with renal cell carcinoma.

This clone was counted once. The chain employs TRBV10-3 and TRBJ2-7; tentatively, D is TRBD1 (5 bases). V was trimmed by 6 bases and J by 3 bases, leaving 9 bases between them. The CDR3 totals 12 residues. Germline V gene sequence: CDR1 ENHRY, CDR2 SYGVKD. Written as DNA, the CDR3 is TGTGCCATCAGCGCCCAGGGCTACGAGCAGTACTTC. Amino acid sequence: CAISAQGYEQYF.

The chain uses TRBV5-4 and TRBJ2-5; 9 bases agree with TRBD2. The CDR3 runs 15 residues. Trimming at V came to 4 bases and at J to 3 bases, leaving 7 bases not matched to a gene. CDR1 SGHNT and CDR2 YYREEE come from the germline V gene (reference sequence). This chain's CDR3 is CASSPSTSGEETQYF. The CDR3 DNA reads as TGTGCCAGCAGCCCTTCGACTAGCGGTGAAGAGACCCAGTACTTC. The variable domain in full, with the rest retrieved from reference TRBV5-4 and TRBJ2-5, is ETGVTQSPTHLIKTRGQQVTLRCSSQSGHNTVSWYQQALGQGPQFIFQYYREEENGRGNFPPRFSGLQFPNYSSELNVNALELDDSALYLCASSPSTSGEETQYFGPGTRLLVL.

The CDR3 loop reads CASSYRGQGNEKLFF. The CDR3, as DNA: TGTGCCAGCAGTTACCGTGGACAGGGTAATGAAAAACTGTTTTTT. The V call is TRBV6-6, the J call TRBJ1-4, with 8 bases fitting TRBD1. CDR3 length: 15 residues. Germline V gives CDR1 MNHNY, CDR2 SVGAGI (reference sequence). V was pared by 2 bases and J by 4 bases, with 3 bases of the junction left unmatched.

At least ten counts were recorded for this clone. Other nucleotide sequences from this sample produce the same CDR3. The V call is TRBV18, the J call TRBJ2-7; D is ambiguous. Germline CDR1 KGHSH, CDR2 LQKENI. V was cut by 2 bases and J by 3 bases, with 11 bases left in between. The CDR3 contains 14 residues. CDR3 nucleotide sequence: TGTGCCAGCTCACCAGCGTTATGGGGCTACGAGCAGTACTTC. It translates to CASSPALWGYEQYF.

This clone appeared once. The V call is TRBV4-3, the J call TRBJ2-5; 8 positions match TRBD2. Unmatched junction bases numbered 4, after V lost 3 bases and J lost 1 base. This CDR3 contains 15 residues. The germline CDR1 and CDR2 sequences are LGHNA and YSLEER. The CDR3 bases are TGCGCCAGCAGCCAGACAACTAGCGGCCAAGAGACCCAGTACTTC. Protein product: CASSQTTSGQETQYF.

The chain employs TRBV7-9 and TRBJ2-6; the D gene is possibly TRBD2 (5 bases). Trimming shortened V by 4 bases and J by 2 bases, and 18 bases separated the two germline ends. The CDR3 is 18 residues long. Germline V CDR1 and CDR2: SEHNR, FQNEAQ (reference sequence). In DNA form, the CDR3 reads TGTGCCAGCAGCTCACCTACCGAACGGGGTCCTGGGGCCAACGTCCTGACTTTC. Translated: CASSSPTERGPGANVLTF.

The CDR3 DNA is TGCGCCAGAGACGCCGACGGGGAAGGTTGCACAGATACGCAGTATTTT. Amino acid sequence: CARDADGEGCTDTQYF. The rearrangement uses TRBV10-1 and TRBJ2-3; a weak D match, TRBD2 (5 bases). V shed 9 bases and J shed 1 base, with 20 bases lying between them. CDR3 length: 16 residues. CDR1 is WNHNN, CDR2 SYGVQD, per germline (reference sequence).

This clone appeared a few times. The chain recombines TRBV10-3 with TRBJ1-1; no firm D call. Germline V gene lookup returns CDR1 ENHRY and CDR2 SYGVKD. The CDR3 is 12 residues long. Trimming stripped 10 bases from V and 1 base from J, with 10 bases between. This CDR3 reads CATLEGNTEAFF. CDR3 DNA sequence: TGTGCCACCCTGGAGGGGAACACTGAAGCTTTCTTT.

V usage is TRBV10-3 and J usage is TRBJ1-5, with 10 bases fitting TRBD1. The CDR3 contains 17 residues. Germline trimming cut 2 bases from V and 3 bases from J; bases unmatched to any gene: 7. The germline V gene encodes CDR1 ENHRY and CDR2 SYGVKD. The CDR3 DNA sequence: TGTGCCATCAGTGAGCCCGGGACAGGGGTCTACAATCAGCCCCAGCATTTT. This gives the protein CAISEPGTGVYNQPQHF.

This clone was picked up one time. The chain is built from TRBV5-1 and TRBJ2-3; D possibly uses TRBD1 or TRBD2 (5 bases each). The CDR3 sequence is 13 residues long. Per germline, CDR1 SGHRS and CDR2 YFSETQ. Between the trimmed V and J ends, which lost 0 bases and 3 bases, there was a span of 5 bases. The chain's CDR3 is CASSLGGTDTQYF. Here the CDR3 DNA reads TGCGCCAGCAGCTTGGGGGGGACAGATACGCAGTATTTT.

CDR3 DNA sequence: TGTGCCAGCAGCGGGAGCGGGAGGGCCCTCGATGAGCAGTTCTTC. Translation gives CASSGSGRALDEQFF. This chain links TRBV11-2 with TRBJ2-1, with 10 nucleotides matching TRBD2. CDR3 length: 15 amino acids. The V gene end was trimmed by 5 bases and the J gene end by 8 bases; junction bases not matched to a gene: 9. Germline CDR1 SGHAT, CDR2 FQNNGV.

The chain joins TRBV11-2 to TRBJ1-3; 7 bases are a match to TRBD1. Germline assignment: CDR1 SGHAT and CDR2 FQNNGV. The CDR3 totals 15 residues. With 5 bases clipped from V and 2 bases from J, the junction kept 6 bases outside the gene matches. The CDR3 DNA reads TGTGCCAGCAGCGTTACAGGGGCGGCTGGAAACACCATATATTTT. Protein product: CASSVTGAAGNTIYF.

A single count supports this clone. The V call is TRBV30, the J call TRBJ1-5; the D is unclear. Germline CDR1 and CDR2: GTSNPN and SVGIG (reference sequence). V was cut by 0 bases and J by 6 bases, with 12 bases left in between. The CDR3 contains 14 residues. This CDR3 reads CAWSVAVRGQPQHF. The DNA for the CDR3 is TGTGCCTGGAGTGTAGCAGTTCGAGGTCAGCCCCAGCATTTT. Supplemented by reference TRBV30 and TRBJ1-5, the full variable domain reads SQTIHQWPATLVQPVGSPLSLECTVEGTSNPNLYWYRQAAGRGLQLLFYSVGIGQISSEVPQNLSASRPQDRQFILSSKKLLLSDSGFYLCAWSVAVRGQPQHFGDGTRLSIL.

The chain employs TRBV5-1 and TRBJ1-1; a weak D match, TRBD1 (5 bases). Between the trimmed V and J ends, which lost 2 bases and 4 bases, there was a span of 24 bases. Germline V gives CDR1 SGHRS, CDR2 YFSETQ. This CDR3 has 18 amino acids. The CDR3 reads CASSFSIQGLGASTEAFF. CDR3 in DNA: TGCGCCAGCAGCTTTTCTATCCAGGGACTAGGAGCTTCCACTGAAGCTTTCTTT.

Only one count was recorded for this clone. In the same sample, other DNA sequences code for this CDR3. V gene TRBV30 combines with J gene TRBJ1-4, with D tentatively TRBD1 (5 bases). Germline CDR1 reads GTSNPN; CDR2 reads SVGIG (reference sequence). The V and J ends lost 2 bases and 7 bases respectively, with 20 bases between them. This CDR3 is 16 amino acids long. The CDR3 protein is CAWSPKTGTGSEKLFF. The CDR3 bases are TGTGCCTGGAGTCCAAAAACCGGGACGGGGAGTGAAAAACTGTTTTTT.

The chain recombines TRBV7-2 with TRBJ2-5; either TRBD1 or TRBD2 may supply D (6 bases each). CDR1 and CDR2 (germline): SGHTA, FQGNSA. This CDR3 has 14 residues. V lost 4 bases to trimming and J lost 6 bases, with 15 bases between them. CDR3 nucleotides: TGTGCCAGCAGCTCGGAGTCGGGGGCACAGACCCAGTACTTC. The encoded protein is CASSSESGAQTQYF.

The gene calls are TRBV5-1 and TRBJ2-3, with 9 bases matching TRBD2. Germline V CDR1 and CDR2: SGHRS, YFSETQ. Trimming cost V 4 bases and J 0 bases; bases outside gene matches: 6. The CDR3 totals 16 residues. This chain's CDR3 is CASSRAGGRSTDTQYF. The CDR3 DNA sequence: TGCGCCAGCAGCCGAGCGGGGGGCCGGAGCACAGATACGCAGTATTTT.

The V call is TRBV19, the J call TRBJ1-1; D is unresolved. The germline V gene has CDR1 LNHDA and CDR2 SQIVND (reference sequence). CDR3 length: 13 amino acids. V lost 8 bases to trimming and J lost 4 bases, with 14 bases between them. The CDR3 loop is CASSEGRGTEAFF. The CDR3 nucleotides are TGTGCCAGTTCGGAAGGAAGAGGCACTGAAGCTTTCTTT.

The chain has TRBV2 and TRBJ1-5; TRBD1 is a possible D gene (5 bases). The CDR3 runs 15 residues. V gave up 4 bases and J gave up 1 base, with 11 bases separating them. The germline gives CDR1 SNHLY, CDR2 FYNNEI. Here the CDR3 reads CASSGDSGSNQPQHF. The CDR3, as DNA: TGTGCCAGCAGTGGGGACTCAGGGAGCAATCAGCCCCAGCATTTT.

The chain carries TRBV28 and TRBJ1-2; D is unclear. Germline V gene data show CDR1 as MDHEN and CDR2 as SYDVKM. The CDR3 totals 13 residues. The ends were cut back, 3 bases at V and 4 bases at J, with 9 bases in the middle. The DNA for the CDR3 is TGTGCCAGCAGTTTTTTCCCAGTCTATGGCTACACCTTC. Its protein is CASSFFPVYGYTF.

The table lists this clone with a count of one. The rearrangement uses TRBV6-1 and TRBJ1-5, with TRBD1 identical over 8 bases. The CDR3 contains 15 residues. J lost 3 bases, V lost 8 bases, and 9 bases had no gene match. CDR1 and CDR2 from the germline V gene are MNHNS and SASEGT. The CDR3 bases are TGTGCCAGCCTTTTACAGGGGGGGGCCAATCAGCCCCAGCATTTT. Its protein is CASLLQGGANQPQHF.

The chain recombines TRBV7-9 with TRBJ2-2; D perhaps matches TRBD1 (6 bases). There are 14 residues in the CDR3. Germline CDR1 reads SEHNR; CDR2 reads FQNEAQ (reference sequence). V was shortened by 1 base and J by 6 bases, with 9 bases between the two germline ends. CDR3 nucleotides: TGTGCCAGCAGCTTAGAACCAGGGGCCGGGGAGCTGTTTTTT. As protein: CASSLEPGAGELFF.